The 8 T cell receptor beta chains below all came from one sample that was sequenced in a study of T cell repertoires in cytomegalovirus infection. TCRdb recomputed calls from the reads with MiXCR, one row per CDR3 protein. The table includes about 450,000 distinct CDR3 sequences, under 40% detected once. The sequenced material came from PBMCs. The receptors come from a human donor in good health (CMV status not recorded). Some clones in this sample may be carry-over from other donors' samples.

This clonotype was found a few times. As DNA, the CDR3 is TGTGCCAGCAGTTTTATTGGCGGGACAGCCATCAGCTCCTACGAGCAGTACTTC. It translates to CASSFIGGTAISSYEQYF. The chain carries TRBV28 and TRBJ2-7; tentative D call: TRBD1 (7 bases). The germline CDR1 and CDR2 sequences are MDHEN and SYDVKM. CDR3 length: 18 residues. Trimming took off 3 bases at V and 0 bases at J, with 21 bases between the two ends.

This chain joins TRBV11-1 and TRBJ1-2; D ambiguous. V was pared by 8 bases and J by 7 bases, with 14 bases between. Germline loops: CDR1 SGHAT, CDR2 FQDESV (reference sequence). The CDR3 covers 12 residues. Here the CDR3 reads CASAGVGRGYTF. CDR3 nucleotide sequence: TGTGCCAGCGCTGGGGTTGGGCGTGGCTACACCTTC.

In its sample, this clonotype was seen many times. The rearrangement uses TRBV6-2 or TRBV6-3 and TRBJ2-5; no firm D call. This CDR3 has 14 residues. Trimming took 1 base from V and 0 from J, leaving 6 bases between them. CDR1 is MNHEY, CDR2 SVGEGT, per germline. The CDR3 DNA follows: TGTGCCAGCAGTTACTGGGGATACCAAGAGACCCAGTACTTC. It codes for CASSYWGYQETQYF.

This clonotype was seen more than once but under ten times. The chain is built from TRBV10-3 and TRBJ1-2; 7 positions match TRBD1. The trim removed 2 bases at V and 6 bases at J, leaving 0 bases unmatched. Germline V gene data show CDR1 as ENHRY and CDR2 as SYGVKD. The CDR3 totals 12 residues. CDR3 DNA: TGTGCCATCAGTGAGGGACAGGATGGCTACACCTTC. Translated: CAISEGQDGYTF.

The V call is TRBV20-1, the J call TRBJ1-5; 11 bases match TRBD1. This CDR3 region has 17 residues. V shed 4 bases, J shed 3 bases, and the junction held 11 bases outside the gene matches. CDR1 and CDR2 (germline): DFQATT, SNEGSKA (reference sequence). The CDR3 spells CSAIQVPGQGVNQPQHF. The CDR3 DNA sequence: TGCAGTGCTATCCAAGTCCCGGGACAGGGGGTCAATCAGCCCCAGCATTTT.

The chain uses TRBV12-5 and TRBJ2-3, with 7 positions matching TRBD1. CDR3 length: 12 amino acids. Germline-derived CDR1 and CDR2 are LGHNT and FRNRAP. J lost 5 bases, V lost 6 bases, and 2 bases had no gene match. CDR3 in DNA: TGTGCTAGTGGAAGGGACAGAGATACGCAGTATTTT. Its translation is CASGRDRDTQYF. Variable domain in full (rest from reference TRBV12-5 and TRBJ2-3): DARVTQTPRHKVTEMGQEVTMRCQPILGHNTVFWYRQTMMQGLELLAYFRNRAPLDDSGMPKDRFSAEMPDATLATLKIQPSEPRDSAVYFCASGRDRDTQYFGPGTRLTVL.

This clonotype was seen a handful of times. One end of the junction varies from germline; a read error may be responsible. This chain joins TRBV5-3 and TRBJ1-5, with 7 bases lining up with TRBD1. TRBV5-3 counts as an open reading frame of uncertain function. The CDR3 is 14 amino acids. CDR3 bases: TGTGCCAGCAGCTGGGACAGAAGCAATCAGCCCCAGCATTTT. Translating it yields CASSWDRSNQPQHF.

Many counts were recorded for this clonotype. The chain is built from TRBV7-2 and TRBJ2-3; D possibly uses TRBD1 or TRBD2 (5 bases each). V was cut by 2 bases and J by 4 bases, with 10 bases left in between. The CDR3 loop spans 14 amino acids. Germline V CDR1 and CDR2: SGHTA, FQGNSA. CDR3 coding DNA: TGTGCCAGCAGCTTACAGGGAGCCCCAGATACGCAGTATTTT. It codes for CASSLQGAPDTQYF.